This entry describes one T cell receptor (beta chain). Its antigen is not identified. The record originates from a study of cytomegalovirus exposure and HLA in healthy donors. For the study at large: An early release of data contained roughly 86 million unique TCRs, which came from HLA-typed donors.

The study, taken as a whole, reports: An ancestry cluster, one associated with Asian ancestry, reportedly showed fewer N-insertions than the 666-donor mean in a later analysis.

The PCR employed 60 Vbeta primers together with 13 Jbeta primers. Profiled with immunoSEQ multiplex PCR; TCRdb holds only in-frame clones, not every one. The sample contains 100,000 or so clones, 70% to 85% of which appear only once. V dropped 7 bases and J dropped 6; count of bases not matched to a gene: 16. CDR1 and CDR2 (germline): LGHNA, YNFKEQ. The CDR3 is 16 amino acids. The receptor was derived from a woman aged 40 to 49 in good health and CMV-seronegative. Material: PBMCs. The chain employs TRBV4-2 and TRBJ2-7, with 9 bases aligning to TRBD2. CDR3 DNA sequence: TGTGCCAGCACACAACCCGCTAGCGGGACGCGGAGCGAGCAGTACTTC. Translated: CASTQPASGTRSEQYF.